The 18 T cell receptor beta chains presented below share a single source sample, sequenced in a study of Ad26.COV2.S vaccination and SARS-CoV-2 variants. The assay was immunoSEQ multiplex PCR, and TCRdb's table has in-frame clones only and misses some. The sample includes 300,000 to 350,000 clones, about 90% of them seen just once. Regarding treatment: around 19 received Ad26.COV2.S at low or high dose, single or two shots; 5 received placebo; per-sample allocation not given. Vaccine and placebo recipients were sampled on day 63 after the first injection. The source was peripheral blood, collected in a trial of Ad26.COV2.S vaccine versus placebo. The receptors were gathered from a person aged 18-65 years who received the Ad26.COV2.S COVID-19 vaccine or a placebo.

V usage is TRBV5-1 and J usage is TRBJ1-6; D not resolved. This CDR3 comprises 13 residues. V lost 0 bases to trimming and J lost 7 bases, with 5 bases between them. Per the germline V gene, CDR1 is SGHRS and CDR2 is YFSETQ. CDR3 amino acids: CASSLAPNSPLHF. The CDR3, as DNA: TGCGCCAGCAGCTTGGCCCCGAATTCACCCCTCCACTTT.

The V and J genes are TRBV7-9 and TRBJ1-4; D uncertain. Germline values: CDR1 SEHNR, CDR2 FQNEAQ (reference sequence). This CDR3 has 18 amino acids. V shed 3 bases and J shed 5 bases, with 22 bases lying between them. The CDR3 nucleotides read TGTGCCAGCAGCTTCATTGGTTCAAACGTCCAAACGAATGAAAAACTGTTTTTT. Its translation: CASSFIGSNVQTNEKLFF.

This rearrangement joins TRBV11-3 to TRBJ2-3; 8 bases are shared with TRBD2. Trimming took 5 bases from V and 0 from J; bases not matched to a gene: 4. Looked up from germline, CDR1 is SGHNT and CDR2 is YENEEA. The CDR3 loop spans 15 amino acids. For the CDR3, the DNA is TGTGCCAGCAGCCTAGGGACTAGTAGCACAGATACGCAGTATTTT. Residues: CASSLGTSSTDTQYF.

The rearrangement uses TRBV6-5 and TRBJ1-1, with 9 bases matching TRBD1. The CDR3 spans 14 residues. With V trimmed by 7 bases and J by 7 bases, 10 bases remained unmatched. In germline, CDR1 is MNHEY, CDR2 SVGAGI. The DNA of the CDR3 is TGTGCCAGCAAACCCACTACAGGGGGCAATGAAGCTTTCTTT. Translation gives CASKPTTGGNEAFF.

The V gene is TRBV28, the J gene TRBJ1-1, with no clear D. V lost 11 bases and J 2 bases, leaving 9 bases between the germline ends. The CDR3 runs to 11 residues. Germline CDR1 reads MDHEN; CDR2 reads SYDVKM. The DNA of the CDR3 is TGTGCCTCGACTATAAACACTGAAGCTTTCTTT. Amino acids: CASTINTEAFF.

The CDR3 DNA follows: TGTGCCAGCAGCTTGAACAGGGGGCAACAAGAGACCCAGTACTTC. Its protein is CASSLNRGQQETQYF. The chain is built from TRBV5-4 and TRBJ2-5; 9 nucleotides line up with TRBD1. Germline CDR1 SGHNT, CDR2 YYREEE (reference sequence). V lost 1 base to trimming and J lost 2 bases; unmatched junction nucleotides: 3. The CDR3 covers 15 residues.

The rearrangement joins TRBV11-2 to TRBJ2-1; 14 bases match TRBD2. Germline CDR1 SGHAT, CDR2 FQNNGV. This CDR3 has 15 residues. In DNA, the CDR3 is TGTGGTTCTGGACTAGCGGGAGGCGGGAAGAATGAGCAGTTCTTC. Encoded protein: CGSGLAGGGKNEQFF.

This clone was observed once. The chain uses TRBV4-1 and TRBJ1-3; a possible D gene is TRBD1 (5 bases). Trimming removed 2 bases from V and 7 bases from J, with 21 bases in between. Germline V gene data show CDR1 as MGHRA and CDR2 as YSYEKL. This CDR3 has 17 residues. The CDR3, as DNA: TGCGCCAGCAGCCAAATCGTGGTGGGGCTGATAGCCAACACCATATATTTT. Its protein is CASSQIVVGLIANTIYF.

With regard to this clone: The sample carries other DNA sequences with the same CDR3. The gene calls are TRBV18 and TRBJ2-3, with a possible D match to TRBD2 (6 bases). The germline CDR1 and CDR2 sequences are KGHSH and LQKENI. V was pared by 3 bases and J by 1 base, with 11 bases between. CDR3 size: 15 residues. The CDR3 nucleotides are TGTGCCAGCTCACCCGGACTAAAAGGCACAGATACGCAGTATTTT. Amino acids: CASSPGLKGTDTQYF. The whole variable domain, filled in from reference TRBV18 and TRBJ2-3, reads NAGVMQNPRHLVRRRGQEARLRCSPMKGHSHVYWYRQLPEEGLKFMVYLQKENIIDESGMPKERFSAEFPKEGPSILRIQQVVRGDSAAYFCASSPGLKGTDTQYFGPGTRLTVL.

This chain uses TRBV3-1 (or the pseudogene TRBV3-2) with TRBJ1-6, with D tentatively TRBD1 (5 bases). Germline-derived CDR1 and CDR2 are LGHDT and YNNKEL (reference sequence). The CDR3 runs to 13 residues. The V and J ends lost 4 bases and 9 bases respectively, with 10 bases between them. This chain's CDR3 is CASSRTYGSPLHF. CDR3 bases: TGTGCCAGCAGCCGGACATACGGTTCACCCCTCCACTTT.

The CDR3 DNA reads as TGTGCCAGCAGCCACAGGGCCCAGAATGAAAAACTGTTTTTT. Amino acids: CASSHRAQNEKLFF. This sequence joins TRBV3-1 (or the pseudogene TRBV3-2) and TRBJ1-4; TRBD1 is a possible D gene (5 bases). Germline lookup yields CDR1 LGHDT and CDR2 YNNKEL (reference sequence). The CDR3 extends over 14 amino acids. Trimming pared 3 bases from V and 5 bases from J, leaving 10 bases between.

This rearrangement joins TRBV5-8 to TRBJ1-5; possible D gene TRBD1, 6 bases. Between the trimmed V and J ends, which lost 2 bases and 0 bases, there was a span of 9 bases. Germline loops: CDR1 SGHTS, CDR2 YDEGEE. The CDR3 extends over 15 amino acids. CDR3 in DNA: TGTGCCAGCAGCTTCCGGGGGGCTAGCAATCAGCCCCAGCATTTT. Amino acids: CASSFRGASNQPQHF.

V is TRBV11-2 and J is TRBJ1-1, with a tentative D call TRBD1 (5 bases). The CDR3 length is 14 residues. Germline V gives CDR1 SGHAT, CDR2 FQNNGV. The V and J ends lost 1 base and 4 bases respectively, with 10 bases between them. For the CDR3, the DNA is TGTGCCAGCAGCTTAGCGGGACTGAGCACTGAAGCTTTCTTT. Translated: CASSLAGLSTEAFF.

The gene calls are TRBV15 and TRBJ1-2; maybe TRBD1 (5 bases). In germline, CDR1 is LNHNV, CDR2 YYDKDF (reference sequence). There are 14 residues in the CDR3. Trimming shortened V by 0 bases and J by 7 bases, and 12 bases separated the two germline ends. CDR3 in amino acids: CATSRDVGGTGYTF. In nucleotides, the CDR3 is TGTGCCACCAGCAGAGATGTGGGAGGGACTGGCTACACCTTC.

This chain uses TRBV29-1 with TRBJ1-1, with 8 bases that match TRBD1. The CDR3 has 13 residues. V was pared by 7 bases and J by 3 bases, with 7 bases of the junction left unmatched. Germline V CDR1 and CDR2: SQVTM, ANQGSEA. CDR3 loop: CSATGAGDTEAFF. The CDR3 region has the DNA TGCAGCGCGACAGGGGCTGGGGACACTGAAGCTTTCTTT.

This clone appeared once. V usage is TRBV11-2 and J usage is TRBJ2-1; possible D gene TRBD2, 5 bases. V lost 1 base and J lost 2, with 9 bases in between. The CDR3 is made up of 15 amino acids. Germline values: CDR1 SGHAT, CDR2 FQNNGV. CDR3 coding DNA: TGTGCCAGCAGCTTAGTCGGGGTCCCCTACAATGAGCAGTTCTTC. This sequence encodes CASSLVGVPYNEQFF.

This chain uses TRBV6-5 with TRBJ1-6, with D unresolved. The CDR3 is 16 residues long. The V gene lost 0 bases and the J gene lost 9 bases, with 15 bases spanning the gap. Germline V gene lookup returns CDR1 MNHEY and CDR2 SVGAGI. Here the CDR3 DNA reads TGTGCCAGCAGTTACTCGAATACGGGTGAGAGTTCACCCCTCCACTTT. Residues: CASSYSNTGESSPLHF.

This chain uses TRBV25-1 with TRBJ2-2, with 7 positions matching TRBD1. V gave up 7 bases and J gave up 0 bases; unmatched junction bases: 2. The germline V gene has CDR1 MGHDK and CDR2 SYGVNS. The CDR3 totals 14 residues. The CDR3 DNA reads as TGTGCCAGCATCGGGACAGCGAACACCGGGGAGCTGTTTTTT. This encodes CASIGTANTGELFF.